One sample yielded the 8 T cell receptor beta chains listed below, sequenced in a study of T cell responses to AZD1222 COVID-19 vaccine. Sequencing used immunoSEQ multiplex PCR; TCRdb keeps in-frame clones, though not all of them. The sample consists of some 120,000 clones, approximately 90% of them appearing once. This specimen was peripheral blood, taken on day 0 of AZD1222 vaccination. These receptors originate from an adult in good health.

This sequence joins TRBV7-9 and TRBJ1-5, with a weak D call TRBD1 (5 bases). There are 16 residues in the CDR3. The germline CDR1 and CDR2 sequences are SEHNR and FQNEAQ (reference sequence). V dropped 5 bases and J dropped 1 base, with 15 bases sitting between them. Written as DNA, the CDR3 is TGTGCCAGCAGCATAAGCCGTCAGGGAAGCAATCAGCCCCAGCATTTT. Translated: CASSISRQGSNQPQHF.

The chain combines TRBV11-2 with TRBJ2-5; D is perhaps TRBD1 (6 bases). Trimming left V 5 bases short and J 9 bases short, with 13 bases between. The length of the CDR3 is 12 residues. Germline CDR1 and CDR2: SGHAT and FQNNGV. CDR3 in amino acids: CASSLGQMAQYF. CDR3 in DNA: TGTGCCAGCAGCCTCGGACAGATGGCCCAGTACTTC.

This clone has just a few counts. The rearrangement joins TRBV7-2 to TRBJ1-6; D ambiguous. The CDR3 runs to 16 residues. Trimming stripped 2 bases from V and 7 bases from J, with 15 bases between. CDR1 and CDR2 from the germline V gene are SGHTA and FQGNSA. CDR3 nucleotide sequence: TGTGCCAGCAGCTTATTTACCGGAGCCATCAATTCACCCCTCCACTTT. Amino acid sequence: CASSLFTGAINSPLHF.

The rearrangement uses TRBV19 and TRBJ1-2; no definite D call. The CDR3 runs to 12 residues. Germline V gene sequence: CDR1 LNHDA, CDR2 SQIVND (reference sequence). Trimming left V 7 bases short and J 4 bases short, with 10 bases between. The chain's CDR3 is CASTPGSYGYTF. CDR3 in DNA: TGTGCCAGTACCCCGGGGTCCTATGGCTACACCTTC.

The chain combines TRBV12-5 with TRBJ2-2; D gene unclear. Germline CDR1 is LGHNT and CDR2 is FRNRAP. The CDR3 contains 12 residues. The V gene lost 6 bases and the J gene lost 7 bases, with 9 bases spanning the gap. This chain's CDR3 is CASGQFSGELFF. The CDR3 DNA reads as TGTGCTAGTGGACAGTTCAGCGGGGAGCTGTTTTTT.

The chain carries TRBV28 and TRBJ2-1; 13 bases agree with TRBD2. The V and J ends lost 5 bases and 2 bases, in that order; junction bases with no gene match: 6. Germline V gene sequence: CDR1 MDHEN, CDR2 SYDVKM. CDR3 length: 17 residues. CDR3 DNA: TGTGCCAGCAGTGTCCCGACTAGCGGGGGGCCCTACAATGAGCAGTTCTTC. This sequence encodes CASSVPTSGGPYNEQFF.

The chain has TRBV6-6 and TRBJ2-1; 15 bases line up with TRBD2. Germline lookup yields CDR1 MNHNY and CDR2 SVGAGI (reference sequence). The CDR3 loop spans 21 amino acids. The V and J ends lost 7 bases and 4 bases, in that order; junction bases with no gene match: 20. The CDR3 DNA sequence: TGTGCCAGCACCTACAGGACTAGCGGGGGGGCCCCGTCAAGGGTGTACAATGAGCAGTTCTTC. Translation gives CASTYRTSGGAPSRVYNEQFF.

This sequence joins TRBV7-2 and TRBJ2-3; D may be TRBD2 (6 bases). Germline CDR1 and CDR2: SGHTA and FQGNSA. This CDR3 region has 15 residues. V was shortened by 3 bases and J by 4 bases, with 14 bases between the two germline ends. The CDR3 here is CASSFSAGPPDTQYF. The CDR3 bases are TGTGCCAGCAGCTTTAGTGCGGGGCCTCCAGATACGCAGTATTTT. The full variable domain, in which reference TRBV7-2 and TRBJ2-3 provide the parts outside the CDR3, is GAGVSQSPSNKVTEKGKDVELRCDPISGHTALYWYRQSLGQGLEFLIYFQGNSAPDKSGLPSDRFSAERTGGSVSTLTIQRTQQEDSAVYLCASSFSAGPPDTQYFGPGTRLTVL.